This T cell receptor beta chain appears in the sequencing data of a study of cytomegalovirus exposure and HLA in healthy donors. About the research overall: An analysis done earlier identified 100 million to 140 million unique TCR beta sequences from around 180 million T cells. Study outcomes and limitations: Previously analyzed data showed that most TCR beta V segments were productive at a frequency of about 90% or about 30%.

The PCR made use of 60 Vbeta and 13 Jbeta primers. Clones were read by immunoSEQ multiplex PCR, and TCRdb kept only the in-frame ones, dropping some. The table includes around 210,000 clones, around 77% detected once. About this clone: Antigen unknown.

This CDR3 region has 19 residues. The V gene end was trimmed by 3 bases and the J gene end by 4 bases; junction bases not matched to a gene: 15. The germline V gene has CDR1 MGHRA and CDR2 YSYEKL. The receptor comes from a woman aged 30 to 39 in good health and CMV-seronegative. Sequencing used PBMCs. The rearrangement joins TRBV4-1 to TRBJ2-1; TRBD2 agrees at 10 bases. The CDR3 spells CASSHPATSGRAGYNEQFF. DNA of the CDR3: TGCGCCAGCAGCCACCCTGCTACGAGCGGGAGGGCCGGGTACAATGAGCAGTTCTTC.